Below, one TCR beta chain is given with its context. Its antigen is unidentified. The data originate from a study of T cell responses to AZD1222 COVID-19 vaccine. The CDR3 totals 14 residues. Trimming removed 6 bases at V and 5 bases at J, with 16 bases between. Per the germline V gene, CDR1 is SEHNR and CDR2 is FQNEAQ (reference sequence). Libraries were prepared by immunoSEQ multiplex PCR; TCRdb keeps only in-frame clonotypes and omits some of them. The sample gives about 150,000 clones, 90% to 95% of which show up once; 3.8% is in the top ten. Findings and limits, study-wide: Spike-specific TCR depth and breadth grew after two AZD1222 doses.

Analysis merged second doses at about 4 or about 12 weeks. The material sequenced was peripheral blood, taken 28 days after the second AZD1222 dose. The sequence came from an adult who received the AZD1222 COVID-19 vaccine. The chain uses TRBV7-9 and TRBJ2-5, with D perhaps being TRBD1 or TRBD2 (5 bases each). CDR3: CASSPGWGGETQYF. CDR3 sequence (DNA): TGTGCCAGCAGTCCGGGATGGGGCGGGGAGACCCAGTACTTC.